The 13 T cell receptor beta chains given below trace back to one sample, sequenced in a study of T cells in Graves' hyperthyroidism and ophthalmopathy (dated by TCRdb to the late 2010s). Libraries came from multiplex PCR. Sequencing was performed on an Illumina HiSeq 2000. TCR beta CDR3 regions were amplified from RNA transcripts. The first round of RT-PCR for the TCR CDR3 was performed with the HTBI primer set and the Qiagen OneStep RT-PCR kit. The public reads were reprocessed in TCRdb via fastp at Q25 and MiXCR, keeping in-frame beta chains. Every entry covers one CDR3 protein and lists the most common genes and DNA from its rows. The sample yields roughly 800,000 distinct CDR3 sequences; 35% to 40% were counted once. Around 9.3% of the sample comes from the top ten. Specimen: blood. The source of these receptors is a man younger than 30 with Graves' hyperthyroidism.

This clonotype was seen ten or more times. The chain is built from TRBV24-1 and TRBJ2-6; 10 bases match TRBD2. The germline V gene has CDR1 KGHDR and CDR2 SFDVKD. The V gene end was trimmed by 7 bases and the J gene end by 2 bases; junction bases not matched to a gene: 7. The CDR3 runs to 17 residues. CDR3 nucleotides: TGTGCCACCAGCCCTAGCGGGAGCGCCCCTGGGGCCAACGTCCTGACTTTC. Encoded protein: CATSPSGSAPGANVLTF.

This clonotype was found many times. The chain joins TRBV5-1 to TRBJ1-6, with D tentatively TRBD1 (5 bases). The germline gives CDR1 SGHRS, CDR2 YFSETQ. Trimming pared 2 bases from V and 6 bases from J, leaving 6 bases between. The CDR3 is 13 residues long. CDR3 in amino acids: CASSFDSNSPLHF. The CDR3 DNA follows: TGCGCCAGCAGCTTCGACAGTAATTCACCCCTCCACTTT.

V gene TRBV6-5 combines with J gene TRBJ1-6; TRBD1 agrees at 7 bases. CDR1 is MNHEY and CDR2 is SVGAGI in the germline V gene. This CDR3 has 15 amino acids. Unmatched junction bases numbered 9, after V lost 5 bases and J lost 8 bases. The CDR3 region is CASSESTGTDSPLHF. CDR3 nucleotide sequence: TGTGCCAGCAGTGAATCGACAGGGACGGATTCACCCCTCCACTTT.

There are a few counts of this clonotype. The rearrangement uses TRBV2 and TRBJ2-7; unclear D gene. V gave up 5 bases and J gave up 6 bases, with 11 bases separating them. This CDR3 has 12 residues. Germline CDR1 reads SNHLY; CDR2 reads FYNNEI. The CDR3 region has the DNA TGTGCCAGCAGTTCCCCCAGTCGCGAGCAGTACTTC. It yields the protein CASSSPSREQYF.

The chain couples TRBV7-2 to TRBJ1-3, with D possibly TRBD1 on 5 matching bases. Trimming shortened V by 3 bases and J by 11 bases, and 11 bases separated the two germline ends. The CDR3 runs 12 residues. CDR1 and CDR2 from the germline V gene are SGHTA and FQGNSA. CDR3 amino acids: CASSFRGEAIYF. For the CDR3, the DNA is TGTGCCAGCAGCTTTCGAGGGGAGGCCATATATTTT.

The genes are TRBV2 and TRBJ2-5; 7 bases agree with TRBD1. The CDR3 consists of 14 residues. Germline trimming cut 6 bases from V and 3 bases from J; bases unmatched to any gene: 7. Looked up from germline, CDR1 is SNHLY and CDR2 is FYNNEI. The CDR3 protein is CASSQGTAKETQYF. The CDR3, as DNA: TGTGCCAGCAGCCAAGGGACAGCCAAAGAGACCCAGTACTTC.

Ten or more counts support this clonotype. The V and J genes are TRBV25-1 and TRBJ2-7; 8 bases agree with TRBD2. This CDR3 is built from 15 residues. V trimming: 2 bases; J trimming: 5 bases; junction bases outside the gene matches: 8. CDR1 and CDR2 from the germline V gene are MGHDK and SYGVNS. The CDR3 sequence is CASSEPDREGHEQYF. CDR3 sequence (DNA): TGTGCCAGCAGTGAACCAGACCGGGAGGGCCACGAGCAGTACTTC.

The table lists this clonotype with many counts. V is TRBV7-6 and J is TRBJ1-3; no clear D gene. V was cut by 1 base and J by 1 base, with 11 bases left in between. Per the germline V gene, CDR1 is SGHVS and CDR2 is FNYEAQ. The CDR3 length is 16 residues. CDR3 bases: TGTGCCAGCAGCTTAGACCTTAGGCAGTCTGGAAACACCATATATTTT. It specifies CASSLDLRQSGNTIYF.

This clonotype has a handful of counts. The V call is TRBV2, the J call TRBJ1-5, with 7 bases matching TRBD1. Unmatched junction bases numbered 13, after V lost 6 bases and J lost 2 bases. Germline CDR1 reads SNHLY; CDR2 reads FYNNEI. The CDR3 has 17 residues. The CDR3 DNA is TGTGCCAGCAGGAGACAGGGCGAGGGAAGAGGCAATCAGCCCCAGCATTTT. Its protein is CASRRQGEGRGNQPQHF.

The rearrangement uses TRBV5-1 and TRBJ1-2; 9 nucleotides line up with TRBD1. V gave up 6 bases and J gave up 6 bases; unmatched junction bases: 6. CDR3 length equals 13 residues. Germline V gives CDR1 SGHRS, CDR2 YFSETQ. Written as DNA, the CDR3 is TGCGCCAGCACTTCACAGGGGGCGGATGGCTACACCTTC. This codes for CASTSQGADGYTF.

This clonotype was detected many times. This chain joins TRBV19 and TRBJ1-5; tentative D call: TRBD1 (5 bases). The germline gives CDR1 LNHDA, CDR2 SQIVND (reference sequence). The V gene lost 5 bases and the J gene lost 0 bases, with 11 bases spanning the gap. The CDR3 extends over 15 amino acids. The CDR3 coding sequence is TGTGCCAGTAGTCACGACAGTTATAGCAATCAGCCCCAGCATTTT. This translates into CASSHDSYSNQPQHF.

This clonotype was found a few times. This chain uses TRBV7-3 with TRBJ1-1; D remains unclear. Trimming cost V 1 base and J 1 base, with 19 bases left between them. Germline V CDR1 and CDR2: SGHTA, FQGTGA. The CDR3 covers 18 residues. DNA of the CDR3: TGTGCCAGCAGCTTAATTCTCGCTGAGGACGGCCCGAACACTGAAGCTTTCTTT. Amino acid sequence: CASSLILAEDGPNTEAFF.

The CDR3 DNA sequence: TGTGCCAGCAGTTACTCCGGTGGATTCTACGAGCAGTACTTC. Translation gives CASSYSGGFYEQYF. The chain is built from TRBV6-6 and TRBJ2-7; D unclear. Looked up from germline, CDR1 is MNHNY and CDR2 is SVGAGI (reference sequence). The CDR3 extends over 14 amino acids. V dropped 0 bases and J dropped 3 bases, with 9 bases sitting between them.